The clone carrying this TCR beta chain has a count of ten or more. TCRdb recomputed calls from the 5' RACE reads with MiXCR, one row per CDR3 protein. The data show approximately 25,000 distinct CDR3 sequences, approximately 3% seen once. Time point reported: sample taken at primary tumor resection. The sample belongs to a study of spatial heterogeneity in lung cancer. Whole-study context: Alpha-chain sequences were detected in numbers that were consistently lower than beta-chain sequences. The study observed each unique TCR and UMI combination more than ten times on average in raw reads.

The starting material was PBMCs, obtained at surgery. This TCR was sampled from a female donor with early-stage non-small cell lung cancer.

The DNA of the CDR3 is TGTGCCAGCAGCGGACAGCTCAATCAGCCCCAGCATTTT. Its protein product is CASSGQLNQPQHF. The gene calls are TRBV7-6 and TRBJ1-5, with D maybe TRBD1 (6 bases). V lost 5 bases to trimming and J lost 3 bases, with 8 bases between them. The length of the CDR3 is 13 residues. The V gene's germline CDR1 is SGHVS and CDR2 FNYEAQ.